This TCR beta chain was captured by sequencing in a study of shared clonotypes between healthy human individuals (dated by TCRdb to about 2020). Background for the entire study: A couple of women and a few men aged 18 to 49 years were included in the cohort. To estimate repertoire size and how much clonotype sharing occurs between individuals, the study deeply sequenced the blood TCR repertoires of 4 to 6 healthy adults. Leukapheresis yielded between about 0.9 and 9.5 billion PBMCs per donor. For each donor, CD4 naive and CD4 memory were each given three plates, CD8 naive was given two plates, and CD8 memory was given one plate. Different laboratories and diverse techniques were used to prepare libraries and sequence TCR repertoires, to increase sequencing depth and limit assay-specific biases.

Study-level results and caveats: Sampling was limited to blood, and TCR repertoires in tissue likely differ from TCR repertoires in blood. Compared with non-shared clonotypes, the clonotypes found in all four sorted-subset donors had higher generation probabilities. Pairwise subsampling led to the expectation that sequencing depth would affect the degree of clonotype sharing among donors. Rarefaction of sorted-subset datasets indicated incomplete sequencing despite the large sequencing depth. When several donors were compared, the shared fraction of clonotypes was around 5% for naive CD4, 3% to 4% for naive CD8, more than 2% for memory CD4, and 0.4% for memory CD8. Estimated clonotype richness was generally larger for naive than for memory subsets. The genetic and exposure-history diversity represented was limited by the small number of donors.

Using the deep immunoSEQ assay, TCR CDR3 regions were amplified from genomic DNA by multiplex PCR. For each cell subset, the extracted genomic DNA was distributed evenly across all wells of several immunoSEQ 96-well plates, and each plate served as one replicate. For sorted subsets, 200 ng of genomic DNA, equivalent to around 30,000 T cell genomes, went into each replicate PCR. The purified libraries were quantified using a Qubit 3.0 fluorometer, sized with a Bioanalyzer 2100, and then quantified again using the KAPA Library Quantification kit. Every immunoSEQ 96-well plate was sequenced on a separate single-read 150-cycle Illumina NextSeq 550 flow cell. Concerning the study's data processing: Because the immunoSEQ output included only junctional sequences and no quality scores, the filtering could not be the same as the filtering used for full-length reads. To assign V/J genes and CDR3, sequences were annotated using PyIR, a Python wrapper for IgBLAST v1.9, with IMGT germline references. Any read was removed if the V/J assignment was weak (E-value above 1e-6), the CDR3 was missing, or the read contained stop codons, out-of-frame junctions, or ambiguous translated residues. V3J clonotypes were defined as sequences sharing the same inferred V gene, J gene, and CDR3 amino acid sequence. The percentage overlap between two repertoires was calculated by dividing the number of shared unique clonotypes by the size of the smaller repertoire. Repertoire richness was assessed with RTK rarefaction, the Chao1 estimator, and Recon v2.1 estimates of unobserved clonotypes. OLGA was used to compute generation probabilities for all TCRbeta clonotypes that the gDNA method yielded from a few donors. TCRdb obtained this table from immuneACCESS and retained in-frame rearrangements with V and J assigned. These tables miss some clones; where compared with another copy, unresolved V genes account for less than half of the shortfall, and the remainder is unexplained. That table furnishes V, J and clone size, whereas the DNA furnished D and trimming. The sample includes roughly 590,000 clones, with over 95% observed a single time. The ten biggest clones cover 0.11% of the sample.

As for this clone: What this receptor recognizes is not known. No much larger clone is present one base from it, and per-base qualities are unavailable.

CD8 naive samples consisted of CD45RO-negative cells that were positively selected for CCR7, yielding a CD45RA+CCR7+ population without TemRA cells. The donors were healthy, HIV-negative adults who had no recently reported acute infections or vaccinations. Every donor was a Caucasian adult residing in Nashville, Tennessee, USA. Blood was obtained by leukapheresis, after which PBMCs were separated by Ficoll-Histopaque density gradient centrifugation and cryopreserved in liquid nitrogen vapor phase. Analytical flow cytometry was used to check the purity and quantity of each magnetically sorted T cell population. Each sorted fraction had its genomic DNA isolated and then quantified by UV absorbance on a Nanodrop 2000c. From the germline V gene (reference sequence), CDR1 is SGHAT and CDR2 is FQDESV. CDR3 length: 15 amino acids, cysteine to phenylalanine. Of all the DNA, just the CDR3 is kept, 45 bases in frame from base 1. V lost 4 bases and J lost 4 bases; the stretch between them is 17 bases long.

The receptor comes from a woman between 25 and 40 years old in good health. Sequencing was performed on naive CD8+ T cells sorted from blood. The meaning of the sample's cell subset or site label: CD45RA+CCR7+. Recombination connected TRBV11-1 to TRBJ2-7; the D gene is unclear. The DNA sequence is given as TGTGCCAGCAGCTCGAGGCCCACGGCCAGTTACGAGCAGTACTTC. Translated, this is CASSSRPTASYEQYF.